This T cell receptor (beta chain) was recovered during a study of cytomegalovirus exposure and HLA in healthy donors. Findings and caveats of the study: Links to common viral pathogens appeared, in a later analysis, for several of the most significant clusters. Rare sequences made up most TCRs, while some public TCRs were found in many donors.

All donors participated as healthy donors of bone marrow. On this clone itself: Antigen specificity is unknown.

It was with 60 Vbeta and 13 Jbeta primers that the PCR ran. Data came from immunoSEQ multiplex PCR; TCRdb stores just in-frame clones and leaves some out. The table lists 210,000 or so clones, approximately 90% of them singletons. The source is a woman aged 18-29 years in good health and CMV-seronegative. Sequencing was done on a sample of PBMCs.

CDR3 loop: CASSLVEEYSYEQYF. The CDR3 bases are TGTGCCAGCAGCTTAGTAGAAGAGTACTCCTACGAGCAGTACTTC. This chain joins TRBV7-8 and TRBJ2-7; no firm D call. The V end lost 1 base, the J end lost 0 bases, and 10 bases lay between the germline ends. This CDR3 comprises 15 residues. Germline-derived CDR1 and CDR2 are SGHVS and FQNEAQ. Combining the CDR3 with reference TRBV7-8 and TRBJ2-7 gives the whole variable domain GAGVSQSPRYKVAKRGQDVALRCDPISGHVSLFWYQQALGQGPEFLTYFQNEAQLDKSGLPSDRFFAERPEGSVSTLKIQRTQQEDSAVYLCASSLVEEYSYEQYFGPGTRLTVT.